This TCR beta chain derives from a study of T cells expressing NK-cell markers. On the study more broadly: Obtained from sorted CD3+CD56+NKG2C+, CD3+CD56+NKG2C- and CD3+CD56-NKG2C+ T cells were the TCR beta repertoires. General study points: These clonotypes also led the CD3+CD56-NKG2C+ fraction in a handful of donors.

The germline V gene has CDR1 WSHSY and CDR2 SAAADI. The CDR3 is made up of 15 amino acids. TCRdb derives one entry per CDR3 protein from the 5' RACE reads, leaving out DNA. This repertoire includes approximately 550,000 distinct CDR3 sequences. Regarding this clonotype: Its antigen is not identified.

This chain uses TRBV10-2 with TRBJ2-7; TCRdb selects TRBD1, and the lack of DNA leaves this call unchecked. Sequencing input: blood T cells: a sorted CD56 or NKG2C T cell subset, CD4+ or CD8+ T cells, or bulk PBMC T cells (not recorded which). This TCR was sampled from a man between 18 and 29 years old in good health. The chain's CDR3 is CASSELPGPDYEQYF.